This T cell receptor (beta chain) came from a study of post-analysis software for immune sequencing data. Built from TCR beta cDNA, the libraries had unique molecular identifiers in them. Some 500,000 cDNA molecules were recovered from an input of roughly 0.85 to 10 million T cells. MiXCR was run by TCRdb on the PCR reads, yielding one entry per CDR3 protein. In the table there are around 700,000 distinct CDR3 sequences, 55% to 60% of which are singletons. The germline gives CDR1 DFQATT, CDR2 SNEGSKA (reference sequence). The V and J ends lost 4 bases and 0 bases respectively, with 13 bases between them. There are 15 residues in the CDR3. The study, taken as a whole, reports: Roughly five TRBV segments appeared more often in patients than in controls, and TRBV5-6, TRBV5-1 and TRBV20-1 were among these. For normalized Chao1 diversity, multiple sclerosis patients scored significantly lower than controls did.

On this clonotype itself: Its antigen remains unknown.

This receptor was obtained from a girl aged 2 to 10 with multiple sclerosis. This chain uses TRBV20-1 with TRBJ2-1; tentatively, D is TRBD1 (5 bases). The sample consisted of blood. The CDR3 bases are TGCAGTGCTACTACAAGGGGTAGCTCCTACAATGAGCAGTTCTTC. It translates to CSATTRGSSYNEQFF.